This entry describes one T cell receptor beta chain. Its antigen is as yet unknown. Specified treatment: some 20 received Ad26.COV2.S at low or high dose, single or two shots; about 5 received placebo; per-sample allocation not given. Each sample was drawn 63 days after the first injection (of vaccine or placebo). This sample stems from a study of Ad26.COV2.S vaccination and SARS-CoV-2 variants. Study observations and caveats: Vaccinees displayed broader spike-specific TCR repertoires than placebo recipients.

Repertoires were generated with immunoSEQ multiplex PCR, while TCRdb's copy carries only in-frame clones and drops some. The sample consists of fewer than 800,000 clones, 70% to 90% of them appearing once. The CDR3 runs 13 residues. Looked up from germline, CDR1 is ENHRY and CDR2 is SYGVKD. Trimming shortened V by 1 base and J by 5 bases, and 3 bases separated the two germline ends. The receptor's source is a person between 18 and 65 years old who received the Ad26.COV2.S COVID-19 vaccine or a placebo. This specimen was peripheral blood, taken in a trial of Ad26.COV2.S vaccine versus placebo. The V call is TRBV10-3, the J call TRBJ1-6; D not resolved. CDR3 residues: CAISEFDNSPLHF. The DNA of the CDR3 is TGTGCCATCAGTGAGTTTGATAATTCACCCCTCCACTTT.